This is a list of T cell receptor beta chains from one sample in a study of blood T cell repertoires in COVID-19. TCRdb's copy holds only in-frame clones and misses some; the assay was immunoSEQ multiplex PCR. The data show roughly 210,000 clones, around 89% seen once. Input material: peripheral blood. These receptors were collected from an older man with acute or convalescent COVID-19. CDR3s include the opening cysteine and the closing phenylalanine or tryptophan. A D gene is named only where the DNA matches it firmly. A clone size is listed for some rows: how often the clone was seen (once, few, many), or a class if it is expanded.

J gene: TRBJ2-1
clone size: .
V gene: TRBV5-1
D gene: TRBD2
CDR3 DNA: TGCGCCAGCAGCTACCATAGCGGGAGGGCGGGCAATGAGCAGTTCTTC
CDR3 protein: CASSYHSGRAGNEQFF

J gene: TRBJ2-7
clone size: .
V gene: TRBV6-1
D gene: TRBD1
CDR3 DNA: TGTGCCAGCAGTGAAGGCGGGACAGGTCAAGAGCAGTACTTC
CDR3 protein: CASSEGGTGQEQYF

J gene: TRBJ2-2
clone size: few
V gene: TRBV18
D gene: .
CDR3 DNA: TGTGCCAGCTCACCAAACGTAGCGAACACCGGGGAGCTGTTTTTT
CDR3 protein: CASSPNVANTGELFF

J gene: TRBJ2-7
clone size: .
V gene: TRBV24-1
D gene: .
CDR3 DNA: TGTGCCACCAGTGTTGGGACATCGGACGAGCAGTACTTC
CDR3 protein: CATSVGTSDEQYF

J gene: TRBJ2-5
clone size: .
V gene: TRBV5-6
D gene: TRBD2
CDR3 DNA: TGTGCCAGCAGCTTGCCGCGGAGCGGGACCGAGACCCAGTACTTC
CDR3 protein: CASSLPRSGTETQYF

J gene: TRBJ2-1
clone size: .
V gene: TRBV28
D gene: TRBD1
CDR3 DNA: TGTGCCAGCAGGCAGGACAGGGGGCATTACAATGAGCAGTTCTTC
CDR3 protein: CASRQDRGHYNEQFF

J gene: TRBJ1-1
clone size: .
V gene: TRBV29-1
D gene: TRBD1
CDR3 DNA: TGCAGCGCTACGGGACAGACAAACACTGAAGCTTTCTTT
CDR3 protein: CSATGQTNTEAFF

J gene: TRBJ2-3
clone size: once
V gene: TRBV9
D gene: .
CDR3 DNA: TGTGCCAGCAGCGTAGCTGGGGACACAAGCACAGATACGCAGTATTTT
CDR3 protein: CASSVAGDTSTDTQYF

J gene: TRBJ2-5
clone size: .
V gene: TRBV12-3/TRBV12-4
D gene: .
CDR3 DNA: TGTGCCAGCAGTTTGACTAGTGGAGAGACCCAGTACTTC
CDR3 protein: CASSLTSGETQYF

J gene: TRBJ2-7
clone size: .
V gene: TRBV9
D gene: .
CDR3 DNA: TGTGCCAGCAGCGTAGAGGAGGGACGAAGCTACGAGCAGTACTTC
CDR3 protein: CASSVEEGRSYEQYF

J gene: TRBJ1-2
clone size: once
V gene: TRBV7-2
D gene: .
CDR3 DNA: TGTGCCAGCAGCATTAGTGGGGCAGCGAACACCTATGGCTACACCTTC
CDR3 protein: CASSISGAANTYGYTF

J gene: TRBJ2-7
clone size: few
V gene: TRBV13
D gene: TRBD1
CDR3 DNA: TGTGCCAGCAGGGCGACAGGGACGGACGAGCAGTACTTC
CDR3 protein: CASRATGTDEQYF

J gene: TRBJ2-2
clone size: .
V gene: TRBV7-8
D gene: TRBD2
CDR3 DNA: TGTGCCAGCAGCTTAAGCGGCGGGAGGACCGGGGAGCTGTTTTTT
CDR3 protein: CASSLSGGRTGELFF

J gene: TRBJ1-1
clone size: .
V gene: TRBV5-1
D gene: TRBD1
CDR3 DNA: TGCGCCAGCACACAAATGGGACAGGGGAACACTGAAGCTTTCTTT
CDR3 protein: CASTQMGQGNTEAFF

J gene: TRBJ2-3
clone size: few
V gene: TRBV24-1
D gene: .
CDR3 DNA: TGTGCCACCAGTGACCCCGGAGGGCCCGATACGCAGTATTTT
CDR3 protein: CATSDPGGPDTQYF

J gene: TRBJ2-2
clone size: .
V gene: TRBV5-1
D gene: TRBD1
CDR3 DNA: TGCGCCAGCAGCCAAGCAGGGGGTCTGAACACCGGGGAGCTGTTTTTT
CDR3 protein: CASSQAGGLNTGELFF

J gene: TRBJ2-1
clone size: .
V gene: TRBV5-1
D gene: TRBD2
CDR3 DNA: TGCGCCAGCAGCTTGGGCCCGGGACTAGGTTCCAATGAGCAGTTCTTC
CDR3 protein: CASSLGPGLGSNEQFF

J gene: TRBJ1-1
clone size: few
V gene: TRBV5-1
D gene: .
CDR3 DNA: TGCGCCAGCAGCTTGGGTCAGGGCCTCGGCGACACTGAAGCTTTCTTT
CDR3 protein: CASSLGQGLGDTEAFF

J gene: TRBJ2-7
clone size: once
V gene: TRBV19
D gene: .
CDR3 DNA: TGTGCCAGTAGTCCCTGGGGGCAGGGCCAAGGCTACGAGCAGTACTTC
CDR3 protein: CASSPWGQGQGYEQYF

J gene: TRBJ2-1
clone size: .
V gene: TRBV27
D gene: TRBD2
CDR3 DNA: TGTGCCAGCAGTTTTGGTAGCGGGAGGGAGAGCTCCTACAATGAGCAGTTCTTC
CDR3 protein: CASSFGSGRESSYNEQFF

J gene: TRBJ2-7
clone size: .
V gene: TRBV11-2
D gene: .
CDR3 DNA: TGTGCCAGCAGCCAAAATGTCGGACAAGGGGACTTC
CDR3 protein: CASSQNVGQGDF

J gene: TRBJ1-1
clone size: .
V gene: TRBV5-6
D gene: .
CDR3 DNA: TGTGCCAGCAGCTTGGATTGGGAGAGCACTGAAGCTTTCTTT
CDR3 protein: CASSLDWESTEAFF

J gene: TRBJ1-5
clone size: .
V gene: TRBV7-9
D gene: TRBD1
CDR3 DNA: TGTGCCAGCAGCTTCGGACAGGGTGGTCAGCCCCAGCATTTT
CDR3 protein: CASSFGQGGQPQHF

J gene: TRBJ2-2
clone size: .
V gene: TRBV11-2
D gene: .
CDR3 DNA: TGTGCCAGCAGCCTATCTTCCGGGGAGCTGTTTTTT
CDR3 protein: CASSLSSGELFF

J gene: TRBJ2-1
clone size: .
V gene: TRBV5-1
D gene: TRBD2
CDR3 DNA: TGCGCCAGCAGCCCCCCGGGACTATTATACAATGAGCAGTTCTTC
CDR3 protein: CASSPPGLLYNEQFF

J gene: TRBJ1-2
clone size: .
V gene: TRBV5-5
D gene: TRBD1
CDR3 DNA: TGTGCCAGCAGCTGGGGACAGGGGAGAGACTATGGCTACACCTTC
CDR3 protein: CASSWGQGRDYGYTF

J gene: TRBJ2-2
clone size: .
V gene: TRBV14
D gene: .
CDR3 DNA: TGTGCCAGCAGCCAAGCCCGGTACACCGGGGAGCTGTTTTTT
CDR3 protein: CASSQARYTGELFF

J gene: TRBJ1-1
clone size: .
V gene: TRBV29-1
D gene: .
CDR3 DNA: TGCAGCGCACAGGGTGGAGACACTGAAGCTTTCTTT
CDR3 protein: CSAQGGDTEAFF

J gene: TRBJ2-7
clone size: .
V gene: TRBV19
D gene: TRBD1
CDR3 DNA: TGTGCCAGTAGTATCTCCGGGACAGGATACTACGAGCAGTACTTC
CDR3 protein: CASSISGTGYYEQYF

J gene: TRBJ2-1
clone size: .
V gene: TRBV6-2/TRBV6-3
D gene: TRBD2
CDR3 DNA: TGTGCCAGCAGTTACGGCCGGGAGGTGAGCTCCTACAATGAGCAGTTCTTC
CDR3 protein: CASSYGREVSSYNEQFF

J gene: TRBJ1-3
clone size: .
V gene: TRBV5-1
D gene: .
CDR3 DNA: TGCGCCAGCAGCCGGGACGGGAGCTCTGGAAACACCATATATTTT
CDR3 protein: CASSRDGSSGNTIYF

J gene: TRBJ2-1
clone size: .
V gene: TRBV7-3
D gene: .
CDR3 DNA: TGTGCCAGCAGCCCACAAGACGGGTATGAGCAGTTCTTC
CDR3 protein: CASSPQDGYEQFF

J gene: TRBJ1-3
clone size: .
V gene: TRBV28
D gene: TRBD1
CDR3 DNA: TGTGCCAGTGGGACAGCCCGCTCTGGAAACACCATATATTTT
CDR3 protein: CASGTARSGNTIYF

J gene: TRBJ1-2
clone size: .
V gene: TRBV5-1
D gene: .
CDR3 DNA: TGCGCCAGCAGCTTGAATGGGGCTGGCTATGGCTACACCTTC
CDR3 protein: CASSLNGAGYGYTF

J gene: TRBJ2-1
clone size: .
V gene: TRBV15
D gene: TRBD2
CDR3 DNA: TGTGCCACCAGCAGTAGACTAGCGGGGGCCGGCAATGAGCAGTTCTTC
CDR3 protein: CATSSRLAGAGNEQFF

J gene: TRBJ2-5
clone size: .
V gene: TRBV4-2
D gene: TRBD2
CDR3 DNA: TGTGCCAGCAGCCAAGATAAGACTAGCGGGAGCGGAACCCAGTACTTC
CDR3 protein: CASSQDKTSGSGTQYF

J gene: TRBJ1-2
clone size: .
V gene: TRBV19
D gene: .
CDR3 DNA: TGTGCCAGTAGGGACAGTCTCTATGGCTACACCTTC
CDR3 protein: CASRDSLYGYTF

J gene: TRBJ2-7
clone size: .
V gene: TRBV9
D gene: TRBD2
CDR3 DNA: TGTGCCAGCAGCGTAGCTCTGAACGCCCCGGGAGGGTACTCCTACGAGCAGTACTTC
CDR3 protein: CASSVALNAPGGYSYEQYF

J gene: TRBJ1-1
clone size: .
V gene: TRBV6-1
D gene: .
CDR3 DNA: TGTGCCAGCAGTGAAGCGACCGGCGGGGATGAAGCTTTCTTT
CDR3 protein: CASSEATGGDEAFF

J gene: TRBJ2-7
clone size: .
V gene: TRBV5-1
D gene: TRBD1
CDR3 DNA: TGCGCCAGCAGCTCCGGACAGGGTTTCGTCTCCTACGAGCAGTACTTC
CDR3 protein: CASSSGQGFVSYEQYF

J gene: TRBJ2-5
clone size: few
V gene: TRBV14
D gene: .
CDR3 DNA: TGTGCCAGCAGCCACCAGGCTGTAAAAGAGACCCAGTACTTC
CDR3 protein: CASSHQAVKETQYF

J gene: TRBJ1-1
clone size: .
V gene: TRBV7-9
D gene: TRBD1
CDR3 DNA: TGTGCCAGCAGCTTGACAGGGATCACTGAAGCTTTCTTT
CDR3 protein: CASSLTGITEAFF

J gene: TRBJ1-2
clone size: .
V gene: TRBV6-2/TRBV6-3
D gene: TRBD1
CDR3 DNA: TGTGCCAGCAGCAGTGGACAGGGAGGATATGGCTACACCTTC
CDR3 protein: CASSSGQGGYGYTF

J gene: TRBJ2-1
clone size: .
V gene: TRBV19
D gene: TRBD2
CDR3 DNA: TGTGCCAGTAGTATTAGGCTAGCGGGAGGTCGAAATGAGCAGTTCTTC
CDR3 protein: CASSIRLAGGRNEQFF

J gene: TRBJ2-7
clone size: .
V gene: TRBV3-1/TRBV3-2
D gene: .
CDR3 DNA: TGTGCCAGCAGCCAATACTCCTCAGGTCCCCCTACCGAGCAGTACTTC
CDR3 protein: CASSQYSSGPPTEQYF

J gene: TRBJ1-2
clone size: once
V gene: TRBV2
D gene: TRBD1
CDR3 DNA: TGTGCCAGCAGGGTGGGGACAGGGGGCTATGGCTACACCTTC
CDR3 protein: CASRVGTGGYGYTF

J gene: TRBJ1-5
clone size: .
V gene: TRBV11-2
D gene: TRBD1
CDR3 DNA: TGTGCCAGCAGCCCACAGGGGAAGGGTCAGCCCCAGCATTTT
CDR3 protein: CASSPQGKGQPQHF

J gene: TRBJ2-3
clone size: once
V gene: TRBV10-3
D gene: TRBD1
CDR3 DNA: TGTGCCACGATCGACAGGGCTCGGGCAGATACGCAGTATTTT
CDR3 protein: CATIDRARADTQYF

J gene: TRBJ2-7
clone size: .
V gene: TRBV9
D gene: TRBD2
CDR3 DNA: TGTGCCAGCAGCGTCTCTAGCGGGAGCTACGAGCAGTACTTC
CDR3 protein: CASSVSSGSYEQYF

J gene: TRBJ1-2
clone size: few
V gene: TRBV20-1
D gene: TRBD1
CDR3 DNA: TGCAGTGCTAGTTCGGGACAGGGTGGCTACACCTTC
CDR3 protein: CSASSGQGGYTF

J gene: TRBJ2-7
clone size: .
V gene: TRBV5-1
D gene: .
CDR3 DNA: TGCGCCAGCAGCTTGGGCGCCGGGGTGAGCTCCTACGAGCAGTACTTC
CDR3 protein: CASSLGAGVSSYEQYF

J gene: TRBJ2-1
clone size: many
V gene: TRBV27
D gene: TRBD1
CDR3 DNA: TGTGCCAGCAGTTTCTGGGACAGGGCTAACGATGAGCAGTTCTTC
CDR3 protein: CASSFWDRANDEQFF

J gene: TRBJ2-4
clone size: once
V gene: TRBV29-1
D gene: TRBD2
CDR3 DNA: TGCAGCGTTGAAATTAGCGGGGCCAAAAACATTCAGTACTTC
CDR3 protein: CSVEISGAKNIQYF

J gene: TRBJ1-2
clone size: .
V gene: TRBV5-4
D gene: TRBD1
CDR3 DNA: TGTGCCAGCAGCTTGGAGGGACAGGGTTCTGGCTACACCTTC
CDR3 protein: CASSLEGQGSGYTF